Below are 27 T cell receptor beta chains sequenced from a single sample in a study of tumor-infiltrating lymphocytes in primary liver carcinoma. Starting from roughly 540 ng of total RNA, TCR beta cDNA was produced with a primer in the constant region. Three nested multiplex PCR rounds of slightly modified ARM-PCR generated TCR beta libraries. Researchers ran the first two PCR rounds for 10 cycles each with TRBV1-TRBV30 forward primers and a C-beta reverse primer. TCRdb passed the multiplex PCR reads through MiXCR, listing each CDR3 protein once. This sample carries around 100,000 distinct CDR3 sequences, 55% to 70% of them seen once, and the ten largest clones take over 9%. From unsorted bulk tissue weighing roughly 17-34 mg, DNA and RNA were co-extracted. Sequenced sample: liver tumor tissue from sampling region 5. Subset defined: tumor region T5, tumor centre. These receptors were taken from a woman aged 55-69 years with primary liver carcinoma and hepatitis B virus infection.

Comments on this clonotype: At one boundary the junction diverges from the germline segment, which might be a read error. The genes are TRBV11-3 and TRBJ2-3; no clear D gene. This CDR3 region has 14 residues. The germline V gene encodes CDR1 SGHNT and CDR2 YENEEA. The CDR3 nucleotides are TGTGCCAGCAGCCATCGAACGGGCACAGATACGCAGTGTTTT. Residues: CASSHRTGTDTQCF.

The sample holds a few counts of this clonotype. A much bigger clone sits one base away, suggesting this may be a read error. The gene calls are TRBV5-6 and TRBJ1-1, with a tentative D call TRBD1 (6 bases). CDR3 length: 11 residues. The V gene's germline CDR1 is SGHDT and CDR2 YYEEEE. The CDR3 is CTSSRDNEAFF. The CDR3 DNA reads TGTACCAGCAGCCGGGACAATGAAGCTTTCTTT.

Concerning this clonotype: At one end the junction does not follow the germline gene, possibly because of a read error. The chain uses TRBV11-2 and TRBJ2-5; D possibly uses TRBD1 or TRBD2 (6 bases each). The CDR3 loop spans 14 amino acids. Looked up from germline, CDR1 is SGHAT and CDR2 is FQNNGV. DNA for the CDR3: TGTGTCAGCAGCTTAACCCAGGAGGGGGAGGCCCAGTACTTC. Protein: CVSSLTQEGEAQYF.

For this clonotype: Compared with germline, one end of the junction differs, possibly owing to a read error. J is TRBJ2-7 and V is TRBV28; D perhaps matches TRBD1 (6 bases). This CDR3 region has 11 residues. CDR1 and CDR2 (germline): MDHEN, SYDVKM. CDR3: CVSSSQTGRYF. For the CDR3, the DNA is TGTGTCAGCAGTTCGCAGACAGGCCGGTACTTC.

The V and J genes are TRBV11-2 and TRBJ2-5, with 9 bases that match TRBD1. The CDR3 runs to 16 residues. Germline loops: CDR1 SGHAT, CDR2 FQNNGV. The CDR3 loop reads CARSSTGTGHREAQYF. The DNA for the CDR3 is TGTGCAAGGAGCTCCACCGGGACAGGGCACAGGGAGGCCCAGTACTTC.

This clonotype was seen ten or more times. The V call is TRBV12-3 or TRBV12-4, the J call TRBJ1-1; D unresolved. Trimming removed 4 bases at V and 1 base at J, with 13 bases between. The length of the CDR3 is 15 residues. CDR3 amino acids: CASSSPQARNTEAFF. Here the CDR3 DNA reads TGTGCCAGCAGTTCCCCTCAGGCGAGGAACACTGAAGCTTTCTTT.

This clonotype was recorded a few times. J is TRBJ1-6 and V is TRBV18, with 8 bases that match TRBD1. CDR1 is KGHSH, CDR2 LQKENI, per germline. This CDR3 comprises 16 residues. Germline trimming cut 4 bases from V and 5 bases from J; bases unmatched to any gene: 7. CDR3 protein: CASSLYTGGDNSPLHF. The CDR3 bases are TGTGCCAGCTCACTCTACACAGGGGGGGATAATTCACCCCTCCACTTT.

The rearrangement joins TRBV28 to TRBJ2-2; D is undetermined. CDR3 length: 16 amino acids. Between the trimmed V and J ends, which lost 7 bases and 0 bases, there was a span of 15 bases. Germline loops: CDR1 MDHEN, CDR2 SYDVKM. CDR3 DNA sequence: TGTGCCAGCACCCAATGGACGGACGCGAACACCGGGGAGCTGTTTTTT. Protein sequence: CASTQWTDANTGELFF. Combining the CDR3 with reference TRBV28 and TRBJ2-2 gives the whole variable domain DVKVTQSSRYLVKRTGEKVFLECVQDMDHENMFWYRQDPGLGLRLIYFSYDVKMKEKGDIPEGYSVSREKKERFSLILESASTNQTSMYLCASTQWTDANTGELFFGEGSRLTVL.

The chain is built from TRBV12-3 or TRBV12-4 and TRBJ2-4, with D possibly being TRBD1 (6 bases). This CDR3 has 15 amino acids. V lost 3 bases and J lost 2, with 11 bases in between. The CDR3 nucleotides are TGTGCCAGCAGTTTTCAGGGGACGACCAAAAACATTCAGTACTTC. Its protein product is CASSFQGTTKNIQYF.

The CDR3 loop is CASRLMGGPTYEQYF. CDR3 nucleotide sequence: TGTGCCAGCAGATTAATGGGGGGCCCCACCTACGAGCAGTACTTC. The chain recombines TRBV7-9 with TRBJ2-7, with D perhaps assigned TRBD1 or TRBD2 (6 bases each). Trimming shortened V by 6 bases and J by 2 bases, and 17 bases separated the two germline ends. This CDR3 has 15 amino acids. CDR1 and CDR2 from the germline V gene are SEHNR and FQNEAQ (reference sequence).

This clonotype was counted once. The junction departs from germline at one end; a sequencing error may be responsible. V gene TRBV15 combines with J gene TRBJ1-6; D perhaps matches TRBD1 (6 bases). The CDR3 is 15 residues long. Germline CDR1 and CDR2: LNHNV and YYDKDF (reference sequence). CDR3 in DNA: TGTGCCACCAGCAGAGAGACAGGCTACAATTCACCCTTCCACTTT. Its protein product is CATSRETGYNSPFHF.

Note on this clonotype: Because it lacks the conserved phenylalanine or tryptophan at the end, this CDR3 is likely a read error. V and J are TRBV11-2 and TRBJ2-6; D remains unclear. CDR3 size: 15 residues. Per the germline V gene, CDR1 is SGHAT and CDR2 is FQNNGV. The CDR3, as DNA: TGTACCAGCAGCATCAACTTTAGTGGGGCCAACGTCCTGACTTCC. This gives the protein CTSSINFSGANVLTS.

In regard to this clonotype: This may stem from a read error, because a much larger clone lies one nucleotide away. The CDR3 nucleotides are TGTGCCAACAGTTACATAAGGGGCCCAGATACGCAGTATTTT. This codes for CANSYIRGPDTQYF. The chain combines TRBV6-5 with TRBJ2-3; weak D call: TRBD1 (5 bases). Germline-derived CDR1 and CDR2 are MNHEY and SVGAGI. This CDR3 has 14 residues.

The CDR3 bases are TGTGTCAACAGCGAGACCCTCGGACTAGCGCCGACCTACGAGCAGTACTTC. It specifies CVNSETLGLAPTYEQYF. V is TRBV11-1 and J is TRBJ2-7; 9 bases fit TRBD2. The length of the CDR3 is 17 residues. The germline CDR1 and CDR2 sequences are SGHAT and FQDESV (reference sequence).

There are many counts of this clonotype. This sequence joins TRBV28 and TRBJ2-7; the D is unclear. CDR3 length: 12 residues. V lost 2 bases and J 2 bases, leaving 4 bases between the germline ends. Germline V CDR1 and CDR2: MDHEN, SYDVKM. CDR3 DNA sequence: TGTGCCAGCAGTTTACAAGCCTACGAGCAGTACTTC. Protein product: CASSLQAYEQYF.

On this clonotype: The final CDR3 position lacks the conserved phenylalanine or tryptophan, pointing to a likely read error. The V and J genes are TRBV11-2 and TRBJ2-4; D may be TRBD1 (5 bases). The CDR3 is made up of 17 amino acids. Germline V lookup: CDR1 SGHAT, CDR2 FQNNGV. CDR3 region: CASSPRSGLIAKNIQYY. The DNA of the CDR3 is TGCGCCAGTAGCCCCCGGTCAGGGTTGATAGCCAAAAACATTCAGTACTAC.

The rearrangement joins TRBV6-5 to TRBJ2-6; TRBD2 aligns across 9 bases. The germline CDR1 and CDR2 sequences are MNHEY and SVGAGI. V lost 6 bases to trimming and J lost 0 bases; unmatched junction nucleotides: 27. This CDR3 contains 24 residues. CDR3 sequence (DNA): TGTGCCAGCAGACCCCATCCCCTAGCGGGATACCTTGCCCCTTCCATCTCTGGGGCCAACGTCCTGACTTTC. It codes for CASRPHPLAGYLAPSISGANVLTF.

Worth noting for this clonotype: A much larger clonotype is one base distant, so this may be a read error. V usage is TRBV7-9 and J usage is TRBJ2-4; maybe TRBD2 (6 bases). CDR3 length: 13 residues. Germline V CDR1 and CDR2: SEHNR, FQNEAQ (reference sequence). The CDR3 nucleotides read TGTGCATCCATCGGGGGAGCCAAAAGCATTCAGTACTTC. It specifies CASIGGAKSIQYF.

Concerning this clonotype: At one end the junction does not follow the germline gene, possibly because of a read error. The rearrangement links TRBV11-2 to TRBJ2-3, with TRBD2 as a possible D gene (5 bases). Per the germline V gene, CDR1 is SGHAT and CDR2 is FQNNGV. This CDR3 region has 17 residues. CDR3 in amino acids: CARSLALGRRSTDTHYF. The CDR3 DNA reads as TGTGCCAGAAGCTTAGCATTGGGGAGAAGGAGCACAGATACGCACTATTTT.

This clonotype was found many times. CDR3 residues: CASGKQGNYGYTF. Written as DNA, the CDR3 is TGCGCCAGCGGAAAACAAGGAAACTATGGCTACACCTTC. The V call is TRBV10-2, the J call TRBJ1-2; D gene uncertain. The CDR3 length is 13 residues. Per germline, CDR1 WSHSY and CDR2 SAAADI. V was trimmed by 8 bases and J by 2 bases, leaving 12 bases between them.

This clonotype was counted only a few times. Being one base from a much bigger clone, this may be a read error. The chain links TRBV5-4 to TRBJ1-1; 7 bases map to TRBD1. The CDR3 is made up of 13 amino acids. V lost 7 bases, J lost 4 bases, and 7 bases stayed unmatched. Germline V CDR1 and CDR2: SGHNT, YYREEE (reference sequence). As DNA, the CDR3 is TGTGCCAGCGGCCTAGGGACAGTCACTGAAGCTTTCTTT. Translating it yields CASGLGTVTEAFF.

This clonotype was counted between two and nine times. Just one base apart from a much larger clone, this may be a read error. The rearrangement links TRBV6-1 to TRBJ2-7; D is perhaps TRBD1 or TRBD2 (5 bases each). The V and J ends lost 6 bases and 5 bases respectively, with 20 bases between them. The CDR3 contains 15 residues. Germline V gene data show CDR1 as MNHNS and CDR2 as SASEGT. DNA of the CDR3: TGTGCCAGCAGGGCCCCTCTGGGGGAACGGAACGAGCAGTACTTC. Amino acids: CASRAPLGERNEQYF.

The J gene is TRBJ2-1, the V gene TRBV29-1; 10 positions agree with TRBD2. Trimming took 4 bases from V and 0 from J; bases not matched to a gene: 9. Germline lookup yields CDR1 SQVTM and CDR2 ANQGSEA. The length of the CDR3 is 17 residues. CDR3 bases: TGCAGCGTTGTGGTCCTCGGGACTAGCGACTCCTACAATGAGCAGTTCTTC. Its translation: CSVVVLGTSDSYNEQFF.

About this clonotype: One base away lies a much larger clone, so this may be a sequencing read error. The chain combines TRBV10-2 with TRBJ2-2, with TRBD2 matching 10 bases. This CDR3 region has 14 residues. Trimming cost V 8 bases and J 6 bases; bases outside gene matches: 6. The germline gives CDR1 WSHSY, CDR2 SAAADI. The CDR3 bases are TGCGCCAGCGCCCTAGCGGGAGCCCCCGGGGAGCTGTTTTTT. This translates into CASALAGAPGELFF.

The V gene is TRBV28, the J gene TRBJ1-2, with a possible D match to TRBD1 (5 bases). The CDR3 totals 15 residues. The ends were cut back, 5 bases at V and 7 bases at J, with 20 bases in the middle. Germline V gene sequence: CDR1 MDHEN, CDR2 SYDVKM. CDR3 region: CASSGGRASSCGYTF. The CDR3 DNA reads TGTGCCAGCAGTGGGGGACGCGCTTCCTCCTGTGGCTACACCTTC.

About this clonotype: Its ends do not fully match the called genes, so a read error is possible. The chain joins TRBV11-2 to TRBJ2-3; no clear D. The CDR3 has 13 amino acids. The germline CDR1 and CDR2 sequences are SGHAT and FQNNGV. The CDR3 coding sequence is TGTGCCAGCGGCCTGCGACTGGGGAATACACAGTATTTT. The encoded protein is CASGLRLGNTQYF.

This clonotype showed up many times. This chain uses TRBV28 with TRBJ2-7; 13 bases match TRBD2. This CDR3 is 14 amino acids long. Germline lookup yields CDR1 MDHEN and CDR2 SYDVKM. Trimming at V came to 5 bases and at J to 10 bases, leaving 8 bases not matched to a gene. The CDR3 protein is CASSPYTSGRAQYF. The CDR3 DNA sequence: TGTGCCAGCAGTCCCTACACTAGCGGGAGGGCCCAGTACTTC.